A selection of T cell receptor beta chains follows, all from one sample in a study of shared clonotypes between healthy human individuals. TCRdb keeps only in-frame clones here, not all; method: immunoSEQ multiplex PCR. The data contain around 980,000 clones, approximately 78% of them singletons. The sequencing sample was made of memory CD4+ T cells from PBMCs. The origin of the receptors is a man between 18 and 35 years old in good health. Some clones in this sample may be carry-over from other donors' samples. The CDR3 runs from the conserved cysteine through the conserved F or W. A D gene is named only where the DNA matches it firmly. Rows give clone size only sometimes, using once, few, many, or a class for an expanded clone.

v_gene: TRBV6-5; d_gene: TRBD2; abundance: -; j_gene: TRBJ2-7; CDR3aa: CASSQLAEQYF; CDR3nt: TGTGCCAGCAGCCAACTAGCGGAGCAGTACTTC
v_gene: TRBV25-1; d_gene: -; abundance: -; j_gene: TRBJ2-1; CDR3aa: CASSEFGTESSYNEQFF; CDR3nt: TGTGCCAGCAGTGAATTCGGGACGGAGAGCTCCTACAATGAGCAGTTCTTC
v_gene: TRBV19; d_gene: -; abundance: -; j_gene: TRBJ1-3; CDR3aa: CASSRPRGSGNTIYF; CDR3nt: TGTGCCAGTAGCCGCCCCCGGGGGTCTGGAAACACCATATATTTT
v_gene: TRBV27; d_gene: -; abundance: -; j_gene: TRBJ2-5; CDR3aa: CASSLGRQPATRETQYF; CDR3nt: TGTGCCAGCAGTTTAGGGCGGCAACCGGCCACACGCGAGACCCAGTACTTC
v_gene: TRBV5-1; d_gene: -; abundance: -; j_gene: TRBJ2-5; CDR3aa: CASSPQKSQETQYF; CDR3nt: TGCGCCAGCAGCCCCCAGAAATCCCAAGAGACCCAGTACTTC
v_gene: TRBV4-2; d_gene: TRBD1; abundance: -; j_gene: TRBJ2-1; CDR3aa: CASSKGDRSNNEQFF; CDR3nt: TGTGCCAGCTCGAAGGGGGACAGGTCGAACAATGAGCAGTTCTTC
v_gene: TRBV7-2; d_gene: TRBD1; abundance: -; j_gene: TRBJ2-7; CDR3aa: CASSSLDRAEQYF; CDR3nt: TGTGCCAGCAGCTCGCTCGACAGGGCCGAGCAGTACTTC
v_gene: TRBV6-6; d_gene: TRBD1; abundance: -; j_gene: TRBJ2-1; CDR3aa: CASSPKGRGQAQEQFF; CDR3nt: TGTGCCAGCAGCCCTAAGGGTAGGGGGCAAGCCCAGGAGCAGTTCTTC
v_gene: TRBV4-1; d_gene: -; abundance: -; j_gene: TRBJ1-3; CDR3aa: CASSQVGGSGNTIYF; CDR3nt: TGCGCCAGCAGCCAAGTGGGGGGTTCTGGAAACACCATATATTTT
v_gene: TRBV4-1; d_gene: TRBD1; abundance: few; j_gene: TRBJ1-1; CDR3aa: CASSRRRGQGEGSLLNTEAFF; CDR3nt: TGCGCCAGCAGCCGCCGACGGGGACAGGGAGAAGGGTCCTTGTTGAACACTGAAGCTTTCTTT
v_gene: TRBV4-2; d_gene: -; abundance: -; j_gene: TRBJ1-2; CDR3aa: CASSLNLASGYGYTF; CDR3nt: TGTGCCAGCAGCCTGAACCTAGCCTCCGGCTATGGCTACACCTTC
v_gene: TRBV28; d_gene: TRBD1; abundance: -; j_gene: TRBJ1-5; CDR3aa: CASSLRQGSQPQHF; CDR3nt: TGTGCCAGCAGTCTGAGACAGGGAAGTCAGCCTCAGCATTTT
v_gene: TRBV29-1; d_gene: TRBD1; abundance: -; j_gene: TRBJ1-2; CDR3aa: CSVAGQGLGYTF; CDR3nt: TGCAGCGTTGCCGGACAGGGACTTGGCTACACCTTC
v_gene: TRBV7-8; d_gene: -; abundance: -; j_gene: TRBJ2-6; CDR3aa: CASSYNRVLGGANVLTF; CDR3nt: TGTGCCAGCAGCTACAACAGGGTCCTGGGTGGGGCCAACGTCCTGACTTTC
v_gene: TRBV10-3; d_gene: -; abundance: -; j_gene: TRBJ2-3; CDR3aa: CASRQSPSTDTQYF; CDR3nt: TGTGCCAGTAGACAGAGCCCTAGCACAGATACGCAGTATTTT
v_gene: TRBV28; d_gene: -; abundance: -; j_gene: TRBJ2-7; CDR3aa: CASTTTYEQYF; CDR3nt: TGTGCCAGCACCACGACCTACGAGCAGTACTTC
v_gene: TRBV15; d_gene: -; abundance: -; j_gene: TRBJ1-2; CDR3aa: CATRPDLINYGYTF; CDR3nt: TGTGCCACCAGGCCGGACCTAATTAACTATGGCTACACCTTC
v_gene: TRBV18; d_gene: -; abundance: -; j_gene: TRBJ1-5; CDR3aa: CASSPSGASNQPQHF; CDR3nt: TGTGCCAGCTCACCAAGCGGGGCAAGCAATCAGCCCCAGCATTTT
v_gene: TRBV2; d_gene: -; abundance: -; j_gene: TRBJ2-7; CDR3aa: CASTNSGQSYEQYF; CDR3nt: TGTGCCAGCACTAACTCTGGACAGTCCTACGAGCAGTACTTC